This T cell receptor beta chain came from a study of T cell clonality in common variable immunodeficiency. Whole-study results and caveats: Repertoire-complication correlations in CVID were limited by patient heterogeneity. CVID subjects shared fewer TCRbeta clones than healthy controls did.

This clone was counted only a few times. No antigen is known for it. A much larger clone lies a single base off, so this may be a read error. The missing CDR3 end, 3 residues past where the read stops, is filled in from the germline J gene. Method: immunoSEQ multiplex PCR; TCRdb's copy keeps in-frame clones and lacks some. The sample holds about 52,000 clones, and no clone turns up only once. Blood samples were heparinized, about 4.5 to 8 ml per donor. The trim removed 5 bases at V and 5 bases at J, leaving 1 base unmatched. Germline V gene data show CDR1 as DFQATT and CDR2 as SNEGSKA (reference sequence). The CDR3 spans 12 residues.

The rearrangement uses TRBV20-1 and TRBJ2-1; 9 nucleotides line up with TRBD1. Sequenced: peripheral blood mononuclear cells. The source is a person between 18 and 75 years old in good health. CDR3 DNA (partial): TGCAGTGCTGGGGACAGGGACAATGAG. Translated, it gives CSAGDRDNE. In full, the CDR3 reads CSAGDRDNEQFF.